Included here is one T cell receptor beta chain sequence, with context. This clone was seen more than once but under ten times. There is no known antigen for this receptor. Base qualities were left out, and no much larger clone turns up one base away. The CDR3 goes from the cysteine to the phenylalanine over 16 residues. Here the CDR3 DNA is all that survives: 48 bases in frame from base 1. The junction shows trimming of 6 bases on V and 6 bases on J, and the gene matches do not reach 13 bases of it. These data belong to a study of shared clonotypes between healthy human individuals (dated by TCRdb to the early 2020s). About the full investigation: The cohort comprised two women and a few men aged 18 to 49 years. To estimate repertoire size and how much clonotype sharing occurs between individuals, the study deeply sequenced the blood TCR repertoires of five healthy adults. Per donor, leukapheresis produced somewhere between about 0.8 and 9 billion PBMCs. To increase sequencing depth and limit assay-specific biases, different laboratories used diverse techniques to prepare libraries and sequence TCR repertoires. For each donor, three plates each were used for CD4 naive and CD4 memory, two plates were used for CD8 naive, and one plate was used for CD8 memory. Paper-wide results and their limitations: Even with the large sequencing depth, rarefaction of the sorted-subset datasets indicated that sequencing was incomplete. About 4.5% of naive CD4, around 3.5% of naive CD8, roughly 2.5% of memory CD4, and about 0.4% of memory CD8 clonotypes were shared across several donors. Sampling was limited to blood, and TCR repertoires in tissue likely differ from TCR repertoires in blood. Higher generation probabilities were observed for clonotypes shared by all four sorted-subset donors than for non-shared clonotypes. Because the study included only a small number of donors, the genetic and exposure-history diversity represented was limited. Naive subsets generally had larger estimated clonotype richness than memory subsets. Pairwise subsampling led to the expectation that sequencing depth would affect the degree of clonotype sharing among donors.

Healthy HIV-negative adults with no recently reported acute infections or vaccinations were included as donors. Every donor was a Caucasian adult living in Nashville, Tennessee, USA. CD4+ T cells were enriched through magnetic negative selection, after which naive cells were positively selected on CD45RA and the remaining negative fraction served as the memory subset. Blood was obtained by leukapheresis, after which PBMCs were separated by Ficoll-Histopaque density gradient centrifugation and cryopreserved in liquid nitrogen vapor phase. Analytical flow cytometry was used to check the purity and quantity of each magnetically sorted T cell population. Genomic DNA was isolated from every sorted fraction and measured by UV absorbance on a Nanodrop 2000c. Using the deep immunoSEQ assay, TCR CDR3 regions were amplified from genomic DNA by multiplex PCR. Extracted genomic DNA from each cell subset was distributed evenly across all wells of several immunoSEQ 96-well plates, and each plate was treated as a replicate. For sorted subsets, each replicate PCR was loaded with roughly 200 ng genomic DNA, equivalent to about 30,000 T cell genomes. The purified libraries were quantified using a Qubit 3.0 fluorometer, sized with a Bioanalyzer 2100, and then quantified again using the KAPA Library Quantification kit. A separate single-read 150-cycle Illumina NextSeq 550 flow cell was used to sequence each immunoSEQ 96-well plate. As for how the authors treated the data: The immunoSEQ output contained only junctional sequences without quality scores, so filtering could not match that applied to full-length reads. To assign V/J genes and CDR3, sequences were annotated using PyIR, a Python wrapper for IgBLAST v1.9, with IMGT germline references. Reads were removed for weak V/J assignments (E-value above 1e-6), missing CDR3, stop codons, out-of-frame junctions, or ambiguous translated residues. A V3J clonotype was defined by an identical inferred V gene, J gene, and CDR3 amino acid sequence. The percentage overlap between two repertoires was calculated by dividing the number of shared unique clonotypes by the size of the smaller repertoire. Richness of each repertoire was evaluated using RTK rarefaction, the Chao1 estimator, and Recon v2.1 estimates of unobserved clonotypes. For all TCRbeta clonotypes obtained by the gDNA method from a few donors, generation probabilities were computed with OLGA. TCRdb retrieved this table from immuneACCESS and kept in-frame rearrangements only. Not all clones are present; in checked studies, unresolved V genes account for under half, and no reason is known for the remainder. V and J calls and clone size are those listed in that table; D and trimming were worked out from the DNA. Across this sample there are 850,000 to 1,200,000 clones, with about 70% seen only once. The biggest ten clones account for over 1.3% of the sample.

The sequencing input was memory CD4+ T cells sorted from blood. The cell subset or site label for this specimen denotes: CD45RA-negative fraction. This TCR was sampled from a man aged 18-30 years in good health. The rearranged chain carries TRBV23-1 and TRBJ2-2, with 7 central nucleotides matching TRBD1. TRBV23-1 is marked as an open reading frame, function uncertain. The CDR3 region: CASSLNDRDESGELFF. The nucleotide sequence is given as TGCGCCAGCAGCCTGAATGACAGGGACGAATCCGGGGAGCTGTTTTTT.